This T cell receptor (beta chain) was recovered during a study of blood T cell repertoires in COVID-19. Authors' processing steps: Amplification of reference gene primers was used by the study to estimate nucleated cell counts. The method was immunoSEQ multiplex PCR; TCRdb's version includes in-frame clones alone and lacks a portion of them. That table furnishes V, J and clone size, whereas the DNA furnished D and trimming. The sample carries 250,000 to 350,000 clones, more than 70% recorded once. CDR1 is KGHSH and CDR2 is LQKENI in the germline V gene. The CDR3 has 16 amino acids. V lost 4 bases to trimming and J lost 0 bases, with 10 bases between them.

The clonotype originates from a woman aged 55-70 years in a cohort exposed to, infected with or recovered from COVID-19 (not recorded which). The rearrangement joins TRBV18 to TRBJ1-6, with D possibly matching TRBD1 (6 bases). The sequencing input was PBMCs or T cells enriched from blood (not recorded which). CDR3: CASSLGQLSYNSPLHF. The CDR3 DNA reads TGTGCCAGCTCACTGGGACAACTCTCCTATAATTCACCCCTCCACTTT.